This is a list of T cell receptor beta chains from one sample in a study of shared T cell receptors in the human thymus. The method was immunoSEQ multiplex PCR; TCRdb's version includes in-frame clones alone and lacks a portion of them. In the table there are 500,000 to 750,000 clones, 85% to 90% of which are singletons. These data also featured in a second study, about human thymus T cells.

The sequenced sample consisted of thymocytes. Receptors originate from a boy in the first two years of life with a congenital heart defect. CDR3s include the opening cysteine and the closing phenylalanine or tryptophan. D genes are given only for firm matches. A row's size may be missing; if present it is once, few, many or a size class.

>NA|TRBV7-2|NA|TRBJ2-7|19
CASSLDPGAAGKGAYEQYF
TGTGCCAGCAGCTTAGACCCCGGGGCCGCGGGGAAGGGAGCCTACGAGCAGTACTTC
>NA|TRBV4-3|TRBD2|TRBJ2-3|16
CASSQDPSGATDTQYF
TGCGCCAGCAGCCAAGACCCTAGCGGGGCCACAGATACGCAGTATTTT
>few|TRBV4-3|NA|TRBJ2-2|16
CASSPGGQIRPGELFF
TGCGCCAGCAGCCCAGGAGGCCAGATCCGCCCCGGGGAGCTGTTTTTT
>NA|TRBV10-3|TRBD1|TRBJ1-1|16
CAIRLGQGGRNTEAFF
TGTGCCATCCGCCTAGGACAGGGTGGGCGCAACACTGAAGCTTTCTTT
>once|TRBV11-3|NA|TRBJ1-1|15
CASSLYSPASPEAFF
TGTGCCAGCAGCTTATACTCCCCTGCTAGTCCTGAAGCTTTCTTT
>NA|TRBV25-1|TRBD1|TRBJ2-4|18
CASSVGQGNMKTKNIQYF
TGTGCCAGCAGCGTCGGACAGGGGAACATGAAAACCAAAAACATTCAGTACTTC
>NA|TRBV6-5|NA|TRBJ2-7|16
CASSYTAVGYPYEQYF
TGTGCCAGCAGTTACACGGCCGTCGGGTACCCCTACGAGCAGTACTTC
>NA|TRBV28|TRBD2|TRBJ2-3|13
CATTSGYTDTQYF
TGTGCCACCACTAGCGGCTACACAGATACGCAGTATTTT
>NA|TRBV18|TRBD2|TRBJ2-1|16
CASSSKGLAGDNEQFF
TGTGCCAGCTCCTCTAAGGGACTAGCGGGAGACAATGAGCAGTTCTTC
>once|TRBV4-1|TRBD2|TRBJ2-1|17
CASSHPTSGKNYNEQFF
TGCGCCAGCAGCCATCCCACTAGCGGGAAAAACTACAATGAGCAGTTCTTC
>NA|TRBV30|NA|TRBJ1-4|15
CAWSDPGTSHEKLFF
TGTGCCTGGAGCGATCCCGGGACAAGCCATGAAAAACTGTTTTTT
>NA|TRBV9|TRBD2|TRBJ2-1|12
CASSAGGDEQFF
TGTGCCAGCAGCGCGGGAGGAGATGAGCAGTTCTTC
>NA|TRBV4-3|NA|TRBJ2-1|17
CASSQVLTEAAYNEQFF
TGCGCCAGCAGCCAAGTTTTAACGGAGGCCGCCTACAATGAGCAGTTCTTC
>few|TRBV11-2|TRBD2|TRBJ2-7|14
CASSFSGRGYEQYF
TGTGCCAGCAGCTTTAGCGGGAGGGGGTACGAGCAGTACTTC
>once|TRBV5-6|TRBD2|TRBJ2-7|16
CASSPAPRTSGIEQYF
TGTGCCAGCAGCCCAGCCCCGCGGACTAGCGGGATTGAGCAGTACTTC
>NA|TRBV28|TRBD2|TRBJ2-7|15
CASSLSLAGPHEQYF
TGTGCCAGCAGTTTATCACTAGCGGGACCCCACGAGCAGTACTTC
>few|TRBV28|TRBD1|TRBJ2-7|12
CASGLDRREQYF
TGTGCCAGCGGCCTGGACAGGCGTGAGCAGTACTTC
>few|TRBV4-1|TRBD2|TRBJ2-3|17
CASSLRLAGDLTDTQYF
TGCGCCAGCAGCCTCCGACTAGCGGGGGACCTCACAGATACGCAGTATTTT
>NA|TRBV25-1|NA|TRBJ2-6|13
CASSLPGANVLTF
TGTGCCAGCAGTCTACCTGGGGCCAACGTCCTGACTTTC
>NA|TRBV18|NA|TRBJ1-4|14
CASSPRGPNEKLFF
TGTGCCAGCTCACCACGGGGCCCTAATGAAAAACTGTTTTTT
>NA|TRBV6-6|NA|TRBJ2-3|14
CASSSGPSTDTQYF
TGTGCCAGCAGCAGCGGGCCTAGCACAGATACGCAGTATTTT
>NA|TRBV15|NA|TRBJ2-3|18
CATSRDRAAQTSTDTQYF
TGTGCCACCAGCAGAGATAGAGCCGCTCAGACTAGCACAGATACGCAGTATTTT
>NA|TRBV5-6|TRBD2|TRBJ2-3|18
CASSRGTQAGGPGDTQYF
TGTGCCAGCAGCCGCGGTACCCAAGCGGGAGGGCCGGGAGATACGCAGTATTTT
>once|TRBV27|NA|TRBJ1-5|15
CASSRIDRNNQPQHF
TGTGCCAGCAGTCGGATTGACAGGAACAATCAGCCCCAGCATTTT
>NA|TRBV12-2|NA|TRBJ1-5|14
CASRLGPHGQPQHF
TGTGCAAGTCGCTTAGGGCCTCATGGCCAGCCCCAGCATTTT
>once|TRBV25-1|TRBD1|TRBJ2-1|15
CASSDSSGTGCEQFF
TGTGCCAGCAGTGATTCTTCCGGGACAGGGTGTGAGCAGTTCTTC